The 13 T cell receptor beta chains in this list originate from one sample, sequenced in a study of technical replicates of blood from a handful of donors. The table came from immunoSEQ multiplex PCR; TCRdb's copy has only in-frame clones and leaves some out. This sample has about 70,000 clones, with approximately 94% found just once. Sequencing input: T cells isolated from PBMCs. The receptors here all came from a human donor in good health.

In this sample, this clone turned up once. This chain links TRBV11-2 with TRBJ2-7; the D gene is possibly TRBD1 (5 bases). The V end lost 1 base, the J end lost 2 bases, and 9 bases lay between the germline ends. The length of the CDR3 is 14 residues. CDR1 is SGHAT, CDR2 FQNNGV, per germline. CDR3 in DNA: TGTGCCAGCAGCTTAGCGCAGGGCCCCTACGAGCAGTACTTC. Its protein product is CASSLAQGPYEQYF.

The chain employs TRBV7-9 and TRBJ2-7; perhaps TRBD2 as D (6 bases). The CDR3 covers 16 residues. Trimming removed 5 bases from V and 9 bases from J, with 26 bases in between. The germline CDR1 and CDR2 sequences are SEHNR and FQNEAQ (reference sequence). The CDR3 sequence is CASSSEGTRFSEGQYF. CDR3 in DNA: TGTGCCAGCAGCAGCGAAGGGACCCGTTTTTCGGAGGGGCAGTACTTC.

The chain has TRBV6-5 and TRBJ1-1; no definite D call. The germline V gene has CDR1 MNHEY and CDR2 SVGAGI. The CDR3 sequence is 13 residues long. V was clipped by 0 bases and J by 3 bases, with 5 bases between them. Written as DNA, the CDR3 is TGTGCCAGCAGTTACTCCCTTCACACTGAAGCTTTCTTT. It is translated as CASSYSLHTEAFF.

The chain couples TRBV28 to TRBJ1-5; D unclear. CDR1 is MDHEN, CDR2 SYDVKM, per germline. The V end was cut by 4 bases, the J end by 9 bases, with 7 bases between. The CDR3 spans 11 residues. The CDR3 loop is CASSSYRPQHF. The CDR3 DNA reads TGTGCCAGCAGTTCGTATAGGCCCCAGCATTTT.

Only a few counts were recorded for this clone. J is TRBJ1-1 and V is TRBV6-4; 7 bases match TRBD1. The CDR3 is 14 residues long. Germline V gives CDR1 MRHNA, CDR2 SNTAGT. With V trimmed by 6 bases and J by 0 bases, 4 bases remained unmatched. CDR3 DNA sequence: TGTGCCAGCAGGCCGACAGGGATGAACACTGAAGCTTTCTTT. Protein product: CASRPTGMNTEAFF.

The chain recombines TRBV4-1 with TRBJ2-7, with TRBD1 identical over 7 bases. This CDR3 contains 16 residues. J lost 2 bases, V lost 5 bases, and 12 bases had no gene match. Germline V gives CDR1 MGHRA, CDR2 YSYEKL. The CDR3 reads CASSFQVGTETYEQYF. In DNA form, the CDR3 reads TGCGCCAGCAGCTTCCAGGTCGGGACAGAGACCTACGAGCAGTACTTC.

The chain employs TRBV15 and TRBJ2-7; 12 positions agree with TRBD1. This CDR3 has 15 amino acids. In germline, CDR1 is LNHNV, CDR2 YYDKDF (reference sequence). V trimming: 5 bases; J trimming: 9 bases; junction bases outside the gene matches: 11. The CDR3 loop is CATSLSGTGGFRQYF. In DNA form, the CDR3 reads TGTGCCACCAGCTTGTCCGGGACAGGGGGCTTTCGGCAGTACTTC.

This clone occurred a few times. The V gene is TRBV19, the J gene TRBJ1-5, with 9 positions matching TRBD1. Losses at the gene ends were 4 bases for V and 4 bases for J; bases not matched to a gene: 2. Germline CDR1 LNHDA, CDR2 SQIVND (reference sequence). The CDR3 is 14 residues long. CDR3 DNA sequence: TGTGCCAGTAGTACCGGGACAGGGAATCAGCCCCAGCATTTT. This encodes CASSTGTGNQPQHF.

CDR3 amino acids: CASSLSRGEQFF. The CDR3 coding sequence is TGTGCCAGCAGCTTATCACGGGGTGAGCAGTTCTTC. The rearrangement links TRBV7-9 to TRBJ2-1; TRBD2 is a possible D gene (5 bases). The ends were cut back, 2 bases at V and 9 bases at J, with 8 bases in the middle. Germline V gene lookup returns CDR1 SEHNR and CDR2 FQNEAQ (reference sequence). This CDR3 is 12 amino acids long.

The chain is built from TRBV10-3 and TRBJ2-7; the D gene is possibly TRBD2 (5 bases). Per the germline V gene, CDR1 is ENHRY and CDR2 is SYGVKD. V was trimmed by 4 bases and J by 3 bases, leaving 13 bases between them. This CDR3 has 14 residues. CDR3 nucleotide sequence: TGTGCCATCAGTGCGAACCGGGATCTCTACGAGCAGTACTTC. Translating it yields CAISANRDLYEQYF.

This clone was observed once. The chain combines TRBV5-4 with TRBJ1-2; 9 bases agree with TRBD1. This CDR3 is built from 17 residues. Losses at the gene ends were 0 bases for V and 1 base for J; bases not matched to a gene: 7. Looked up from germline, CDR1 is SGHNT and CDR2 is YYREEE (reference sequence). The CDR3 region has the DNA TGTGCCAGCAGCTTGGACAGGGGGCAGGTTTATAACTATGGCTACACCTTC. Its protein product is CASSLDRGQVYNYGYTF.

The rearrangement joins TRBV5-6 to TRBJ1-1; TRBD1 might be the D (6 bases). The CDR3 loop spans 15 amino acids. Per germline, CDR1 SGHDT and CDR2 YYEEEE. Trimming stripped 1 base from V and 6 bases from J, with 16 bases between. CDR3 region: CASSLTGWDRAEAFF. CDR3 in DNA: TGTGCCAGCAGCTTGACAGGGTGGGATAGGGCTGAAGCTTTCTTT. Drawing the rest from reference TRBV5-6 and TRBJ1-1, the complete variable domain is DAGVTQSPTHLIKTRGQQVTLRCSPKSGHDTVSWYQQALGQGPQFIFQYYEEEERQRGNFPDRFSGHQFPNYSSELNVNALLLGDSALYLCASSLTGWDRAEAFFGQGTRLTVV.

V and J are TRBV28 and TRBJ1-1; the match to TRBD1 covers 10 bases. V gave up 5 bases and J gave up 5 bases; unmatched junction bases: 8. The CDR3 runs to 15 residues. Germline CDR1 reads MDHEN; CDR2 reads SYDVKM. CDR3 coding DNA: TGTGCCAGCAGTCTACTGACAGGGGGCTATACTGAAGCTTTCTTT. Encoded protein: CASSLLTGGYTEAFF. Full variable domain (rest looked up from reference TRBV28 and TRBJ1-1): DVKVTQSSRYLVKRTGEKVFLECVQDMDHENMFWYRQDPGLGLRLIYFSYDVKMKEKGDIPEGYSVSREKKERFSLILESASTNQTSMYLCASSLLTGGYTEAFFGQGTRLTVV.